This T cell receptor (beta chain) originates from a study of cytotoxic CD8 clonotypes in ibrutinib-treated CLL. Study information: After median about 69 months, around 14 stayed in remission, some 12 progressed; responses roughly 24 partial, 2 complete.

A word on this clone: Antigen specificity is unknown.

The protocol was immunoSEQ multiplex PCR, while the TCRdb copy is restricted to in-frame clones and leaves out a portion. The sample includes approximately 100,000 clones, 58% of them seen just once. Study findings and constraints: Upon ibrutinib response clonality rose, and upon progression it fell back toward baseline. Sustained-remission and progressing patients had different sampling times.

The V and J ends lost 3 bases and 6 bases, in that order; junction bases with no gene match: 7. This CDR3 has 14 residues. Germline CDR1 reads KGHSH; CDR2 reads LQKENI. Extraction of approximately 2 micrograms of genomic DNA from cryopreserved PBMCs supplied material for TCR beta libraries. The sequenced sample was PBMCs, obtained after 24 months of ibrutinib treatment. J is TRBJ1-2 and V is TRBV18; 7 nucleotides line up with TRBD1. The clonotype was recovered from a human donor with chronic lymphocytic leukemia. CDR3 bases: TGTGCCAGCTCACCCAAGGACAGGTTGGATGGCTACACCTTC. Protein: CASSPKDRLDGYTF.